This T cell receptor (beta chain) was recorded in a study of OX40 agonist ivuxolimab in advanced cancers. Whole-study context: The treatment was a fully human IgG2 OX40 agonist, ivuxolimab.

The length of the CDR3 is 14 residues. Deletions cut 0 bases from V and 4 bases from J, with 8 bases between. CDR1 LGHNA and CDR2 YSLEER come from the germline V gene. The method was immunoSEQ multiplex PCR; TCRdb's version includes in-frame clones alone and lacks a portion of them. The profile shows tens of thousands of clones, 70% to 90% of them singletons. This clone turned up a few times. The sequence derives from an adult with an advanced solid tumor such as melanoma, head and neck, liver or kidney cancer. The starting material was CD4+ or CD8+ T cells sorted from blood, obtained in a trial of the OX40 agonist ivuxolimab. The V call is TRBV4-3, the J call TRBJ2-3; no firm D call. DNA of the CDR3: TGCGCCAGCAGCCAAGAAGGGCCCCCAGATACGCAGTATTTT. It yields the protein CASSQEGPPDTQYF.